Following are 16 T cell receptor beta chains from one sample sequenced in a study of Graves' ophthalmopathy and Graves' hyperthyroidism. Scientists amplified the TCR beta CDR3 regions from RNA transcripts. Second-round multiplex PCR came after a first-round RT-PCR that employed HTBI primers. One entry per CDR3 protein, called by TCRdb with MiXCR from the multiplex PCR reads. The sample has hundreds of thousands of distinct CDR3 sequences, around 14% seen once. Sequencing input: blood. The receptors originated from a woman in her 30s with Graves' ophthalmopathy.

This clonotype was seen at least ten times. The chain couples TRBV20-1 to TRBJ2-7; 10 bases are a match to TRBD1. J was trimmed by 1 base and V by 4 bases; bases with no gene match: 7. The germline gives CDR1 DFQATT, CDR2 SNEGSKA (reference sequence). The CDR3 loop spans 15 amino acids. The CDR3, as DNA: TGCAGTGCTAAAAGCGGGACAGGGGTATCCTACGAGCAGTACTTC. Amino acid sequence: CSAKSGTGVSYEQYF.

In this sample, this clonotype turned up many times. The chain links TRBV15 to TRBJ1-2; D is unclear. Trimming cost V 0 bases and J 4 bases, with 15 bases left between them. The CDR3 runs 16 residues. Germline loops: CDR1 LNHNV, CDR2 YYDKDF (reference sequence). The CDR3 sequence is CATSRDSGPSTYGYTF. For the CDR3, the DNA is TGTGCCACCAGCAGAGACTCGGGCCCCTCTACCTATGGCTACACCTTC. The full variable domain, completed using reference TRBV15 and TRBJ1-2, is DAMVIQNPRYQVTQFGKPVTLSCSQTLNHNVMYWYQQKSSQAPKLLFHYYDKDFNNEADTPDNFQSRRPNTSFCFLDIRSPGLGDTAMYLCATSRDSGPSTYGYTFGSGTRLTVV.

The rearrangement links TRBV3-1 to TRBJ1-5, with D perhaps TRBD1 (6 bases). Germline V gene data show CDR1 as LGHDT and CDR2 as YNNKEL (reference sequence). V was clipped by 2 bases and J by 2 bases, with 10 bases between them. The CDR3 spans 15 residues. This chain's CDR3 is CASSQQGRGNQPQHF. In DNA form, the CDR3 reads TGTGCCAGCAGCCAACAGGGGCGCGGCAATCAGCCCCAGCATTTT.

This clonotype has only a few counts. V and J are TRBV12-3 or TRBV12-4 and TRBJ1-2, with 7 bases identical to TRBD1. The V segment lost 3 bases and the J segment 5 bases; nucleotides outside the gene matches: 12. The CDR3 covers 16 residues. The CDR3 nucleotides are TGTGCCAGCAGTTTGGGGACAGCGGAATCGCCATATGGCTACACCTTC. This encodes CASSLGTAESPYGYTF.

The chain is built from TRBV28 and TRBJ2-7; 8 bases are a match to TRBD1. Trimming took 5 bases from V and 3 from J; bases not matched to a gene: 3. This CDR3 is 13 amino acids long. Germline loops: CDR1 MDHEN, CDR2 SYDVKM. The CDR3 sequence: CASSIGQGYEQYF. In DNA, the CDR3 is TGTGCCAGCAGTATCGGACAGGGCTACGAGCAGTACTTC.

The chain combines TRBV15 with TRBJ2-5; D unclear. Deletions cut 1 base from V and 1 base from J, with 4 bases between. There are 13 residues in the CDR3. Looked up from germline, CDR1 is LNHNV and CDR2 is YYDKDF (reference sequence). The CDR3 nucleotides read TGTGCCACCAGCAGAGGTGGCCAAGAGACCCAGTACTTC. Its protein is CATSRGGQETQYF.

In its sample, this clonotype was seen many times. The genes are TRBV30 and TRBJ1-2, with D hard to call. V lost 0 bases and J lost 3, with 8 bases in between. The CDR3 is 13 residues long. Germline V gives CDR1 GTSNPN, CDR2 SVGIG (reference sequence). CDR3 DNA: TGTGCCTGGAGTGTAAAACAGTACTATGGCTACACCTTC. This gives the protein CAWSVKQYYGYTF.

This clonotype was picked up many times. The chain combines TRBV6-1 with TRBJ2-2; TRBD1 agrees at 7 bases. After removal of 8 bases from V and 7 bases from J, the junction contained 10 bases not matched to a gene. CDR1 is MNHNS, CDR2 SASEGT, per germline. There are 14 residues in the CDR3. CDR3 nucleotides: TGTGCCAGCGCAGGGGACAGACAAGTCGGGGAGCTGTTTTTT. Encoded protein: CASAGDRQVGELFF.

A word on this clonotype: A junction end diverges from the germline sequence, so it may reflect a read error. The chain couples TRBV18 to TRBJ2-7; weak D call: TRBD1 (5 bases). The CDR3 covers 12 residues. Germline V gene sequence: CDR1 KGHSH, CDR2 LQKENI. The CDR3 sequence is CASSPTSGRFFF. CDR3 nucleotide sequence: TGTGCCAGCTCACCCACCTCAGGGCGTTTTTTCTTC.

This clonotype has a handful of counts. This clone may be a read error of a much larger clone one base away. The rearrangement uses TRBV15 and TRBJ2-2; D is possibly TRBD2 (5 bases). The length of the CDR3 is 9 residues. Germline CDR1 is LNHNV and CDR2 is YYDKDF (reference sequence). CDR3 DNA sequence: TGTGCGTGGCCCGGGGAGCTGTGTTTT. Amino acid sequence: CAWPGELCF.

This clonotype was observed a few times. CDR3 in DNA: TGTGCCAGCAGCCCTACTTTAATTAGCACTGAAGCTTTCTTT. Protein: CASSPTLISTEAFF. The chain has TRBV7-3 and TRBJ1-1; D gene uncertain. Trimming removed 5 bases from V and 4 bases from J, with 14 bases in between. Germline V gene lookup returns CDR1 SGHTA and CDR2 FQGTGA. The CDR3 runs 14 residues.

This rearrangement joins TRBV6-1 to TRBJ2-7; TRBD1 matches at 9 bases. CDR1 and CDR2 from the germline V gene are MNHNS and SASEGT. This CDR3 contains 14 residues. The junction had 4 bases not matched to a gene; V was cut back by 3 bases and J by 4 bases. CDR3 sequence (DNA): TGTGCCAGCAGTGACTACAGGGGGCAGTACGAGCAGTACTTC. This sequence encodes CASSDYRGQYEQYF.

The chain combines TRBV29-1 with TRBJ1-1; D might be TRBD1 (5 bases). Per germline, CDR1 SQVTM and CDR2 ANQGSEA. Trimming took 7 bases from V and 3 from J, leaving 15 bases between them. The CDR3 is made up of 13 amino acids. CDR3 sequence: CSASGLGYTEAFF. Here the CDR3 DNA reads TGCAGCGCTTCGGGACTAGGGTACACTGAAGCTTTCTTT.

This clonotype was counted only a few times. The chain has TRBV15 and TRBJ1-1; D ambiguous. The germline V gene encodes CDR1 LNHNV and CDR2 YYDKDF (reference sequence). CDR3 length equals 13 residues. Trimming took off 3 bases at V and 10 bases at J, with 15 bases between the two ends. The CDR3 region is CATSRAQGSGAFF. CDR3 nucleotides: TGTGCCACCAGCAGGGCCCAAGGGTCAGGAGCTTTCTTT.

The rearrangement uses TRBV14 and TRBJ1-1; TRBD1 might be the D (5 bases). Trimming removed 5 bases from V and 4 bases from J, with 11 bases in between. The CDR3 loop spans 13 amino acids. From germline, CDR1 is SGHDN and CDR2 FVKESK. This CDR3 reads CASSSGGTTEAFF. CDR3 coding DNA: TGTGCCAGCAGCTCCGGGGGGACCACTGAAGCTTTCTTT.

As concerns this clonotype: One end of the junction fails to match germline, which may point to a read error. The genes are TRBV18 and TRBJ1-2; D is uncertain. The CDR3 sequence is 16 residues long. Looked up from germline, CDR1 is KGHSH and CDR2 is LQKENI. CDR3 sequence reads: CASSRRRTAANYGYTF. CDR3 bases: TGTGCCAGCTCACGACGAAGGACGGCGGCCAACTATGGTTACACCTTC.